This TCR beta chain was sequenced in a study of T-cell memory formation after mild COVID-19. On the study more broadly: TCR clusters were largely donor specific.

Germline V gene data show CDR1 as KGHDR and CDR2 as SFDVKD. V was cut by 3 bases and J by 7 bases, with 8 bases left in between. There are 12 residues in the CDR3. A remark on this clonotype: Its specificity is unknown.

Study results and caveats: A balance of CD4 and CD8 characterized clones contracting day 15 to 85, whereas later expanders leaned CD4+.

UMIs and sample barcodes were carried by the TCR alpha and TCR beta cDNA libraries that 5'RACE produced using constant-segment primers. TCRdb passed the 5' RACE reads through MiXCR, listing each CDR3 protein once. The sample has just under 550,000 distinct CDR3 sequences, approximately 20% seen once. This receptor was obtained from an adult woman who had mild COVID-19 (a few samples of this study predate the infection). Cell type and time point are not known. Sequenced material: PBMCs or a T cell subset sorted from them (not recorded which). The chain couples TRBV24-1 to TRBJ1-2; no clear D gene. DNA for the CDR3: TGTGCCACCAGTGATGAGTTAAGTGGCTACACCTTC. This translates into CATSDELSGYTF.